The 5 T cell receptor beta chains presented below share a single source sample, sequenced in a study of cytomegalovirus exposure and HLA in healthy donors. Use of 60 Vbeta and 13 Jbeta primers characterized the PCR. Clones were read by immunoSEQ multiplex PCR, and TCRdb kept only the in-frame ones, dropping some. This table has 200,000 or so clones, 85% to 90% appearing once. Sequenced sample: PBMCs. Receptors originate from a man aged 25 to 40 in good health and CMV-seronegative.

CDR3 sequence reads: CATSFRGGARQPQHF. The CDR3 nucleotides are TGTGCCACCAGCTTTCGGGGAGGGGCTCGGCAGCCCCAGCATTTT. J is TRBJ1-5 and V is TRBV15; D might be TRBD1 (5 bases). The germline V and J ends were trimmed by 5 bases and 7 bases, with 18 bases remaining between them. The CDR3 length is 15 residues. The V gene's germline CDR1 is LNHNV and CDR2 YYDKDF (reference sequence).

This chain uses TRBV19 with TRBJ2-7; 10 nucleotides agree with TRBD2. The CDR3 totals 17 residues. Germline V gives CDR1 LNHDA, CDR2 SQIVND (reference sequence). Trimming at V came to 3 bases and at J to 4 bases, leaving 12 bases not matched to a gene. The CDR3 loop reads CASSMASGGLLTYEQYF. DNA for the CDR3: TGTGCCAGTAGTATGGCTAGCGGGGGTCTCTTGACGTACGAGCAGTACTTC. Complete variable domain (other parts from reference TRBV19 and TRBJ2-7): DGGITQSPKYLFRKEGQNVTLSCEQNLNHDAMYWYRQDPGQGLRLIYYSQIVNDFQKGDIAEGYSVSREKKESFPLTVTSAQKNPTAFYLCASSMASGGLLTYEQYFGPGTRLTVT.

There are a few counts of this clone. V and J are TRBV4-1 and TRBJ2-1; 9 bases fit TRBD2. Germline V gives CDR1 MGHRA, CDR2 YSYEKL. Trimming removed 3 bases from V and 7 bases from J; junction bases left unmatched: 4. This CDR3 comprises 14 residues. The CDR3 DNA sequence: TGCGCCAGCAGCCAGCGGGAGGGTTTGAATGAGCAGTTCTTC. This codes for CASSQREGLNEQFF.

This clone was detected only once. The J gene is TRBJ2-7, the V gene TRBV7-9; TRBD1 agrees at 8 bases. Germline lookup yields CDR1 SEHNR and CDR2 FQNEAQ (reference sequence). V lost 3 bases, J lost 7 bases, and 11 bases stayed unmatched. This CDR3 contains 15 residues. The CDR3 spells CASSFRDRPPVEQYF. CDR3 DNA sequence: TGTGCCAGCAGCTTCCGGGACAGGCCACCGGTGGAGCAGTACTTC.

The chain carries TRBV2 and TRBJ1-5; D is perhaps TRBD1 (5 bases). V gave up 3 bases and J gave up 9 bases, with 24 bases separating them. The germline gives CDR1 SNHLY, CDR2 FYNNEI. The CDR3 contains 17 residues. CDR3 region: CASSDSGKDGRGGPQHF. The CDR3, as DNA: TGTGCCAGCAGTGATTCAGGGAAGGACGGTCGAGGTGGGCCCCAGCATTTT.